One and the same sample provided the 11 T cell receptor beta chains below, sequenced in a study of shared clonotypes between healthy human individuals (dated by TCRdb to the early 2020s). Library prep was done by the immunoSEQ multiplex PCR assay. Imported from immuneACCESS, the table was reduced by TCRdb to in-frame sequences with V and J called. These copies leave out some clones; in studies compared against another copy, an unresolved V gene accounts for under half, and the cause of the remainder is not known. The sample table holds hundreds of thousands of clones, of which about 79% were seen once. The top ten clonotypes cover 10% to 15% of the sample. The sample consisted of PBMCs. The receptors here all came from a woman aged 40 to 50 in good health. Some clones in this sample may be carry-over from other donors' samples.

This clone appeared once. The V gene is TRBV25-1, the J gene TRBJ2-4; D is possibly TRBD1 (7 bases). The germline V and J ends were trimmed by 2 bases and 9 bases, with 14 bases remaining between them. Looked up from germline, CDR1 is MGHDK and CDR2 is SYGVNS. This CDR3 is built from 14 residues. CDR3 sequence (DNA): TGTGCCAGCAGTGAACAGGGGGGATCTACCATTCAGTACTTC. This codes for CASSEQGGSTIQYF.

The genes are TRBV11-3 and TRBJ2-1, with 10 bases aligning to TRBD2. The CDR3 loop spans 15 amino acids. CDR1 SGHNT and CDR2 YENEEA come from the germline V gene. J was trimmed by 4 bases and V by 5 bases; bases with no gene match: 5. DNA of the CDR3: TGTGCCAGCAGCCCCCGGACTAGCGGTTACAATGAGCAGTTCTTC. The encoded protein is CASSPRTSGYNEQFF.

The rearrangement uses TRBV4-2 and TRBJ2-3; D is perhaps TRBD2 (5 bases). Germline assignment: CDR1 LGHNA and CDR2 YNFKEQ. CDR3 length: 15 residues. Trimming stripped 3 bases from V and 0 bases from J, with 10 bases between. This CDR3 is CASSQVASSTDTQYF. DNA of the CDR3: TGTGCCAGCAGCCAGGTAGCGTCTAGCACAGATACGCAGTATTTT.

The rearrangement links TRBV27 to TRBJ2-4; TRBD1 matches 9 bases. V lost 5 bases, J lost 6 bases, and 11 bases stayed unmatched. CDR1 is MNHEY, CDR2 SMNVEV, per germline (reference sequence). CDR3 size: 16 residues. The CDR3 region is CASSKQGAEGGNIQYF. Written as DNA, the CDR3 is TGTGCCAGCAGTAAACAGGGGGCTGAGGGGGGAAACATTCAGTACTTC.

The gene calls are TRBV5-4 and TRBJ2-5, with TRBD2 as a possible D gene (6 bases). Trimming removed 4 bases from V and 5 bases from J, with 18 bases in between. The CDR3 loop spans 15 amino acids. CDR1 SGHNT and CDR2 YYREEE come from the germline V gene (reference sequence). The CDR3 DNA reads as TGTGCCAGCAGCCCGGGCGGGGTTCGTGGGGAGACCCAGTACTTC. Translating gives CASSPGGVRGETQYF.

This clone occurred once. The CDR3, as DNA: TGTGCCTGGAGTGTAGGGCCTAACACAGATACGCAGTATTTT. As protein: CAWSVGPNTDTQYF. The chain is built from TRBV30 and TRBJ2-3; D uncertain. Germline V gives CDR1 GTSNPN, CDR2 SVGIG (reference sequence). Between the trimmed V and J ends, which lost 0 bases and 2 bases, there was a span of 9 bases. CDR3 length equals 14 residues.

With regard to this clone: A read error may be the cause here, since a much bigger clone is one base away. The chain carries TRBV5-4 and TRBJ2-5; 8 bases align to TRBD2. The CDR3 loop spans 14 amino acids. CDR1 is SGHNT, CDR2 YYREEE, per germline (reference sequence). CDR3 residues: CASSAREGLFSQHF. CDR3 bases: TGTGCCAGCAGCGCCCGGGAGGGCCTTTTCTCCCAGCACTTC.

The V call is TRBV13, the J call TRBJ2-1, with 14 bases fitting TRBD2. In germline, CDR1 is PRHDT, CDR2 FYEKMQ (reference sequence). This CDR3 comprises 17 residues. The junction had 11 bases not matched to a gene; V was cut back by 5 bases and J by 8 bases. The DNA of the CDR3 is TGTGCCAGCAGCAAGCCTTCCGGGACTAGCGGGAGCGATGAGCAGTTCTTC. Its translation is CASSKPSGTSGSDEQFF.

This chain links TRBV5-8 with TRBJ1-2; D gene ambiguous. Germline CDR1 is SGHTS and CDR2 is YDEGEE. V dropped 0 bases and J dropped 8 bases, with 14 bases sitting between them. The CDR3 has 14 amino acids. The CDR3 DNA reads as TGTGCCAGCAGCTTGGTCTCCACAATCCGGGGCTACACCTTC. It yields the protein CASSLVSTIRGYTF.

The genes are TRBV28 and TRBJ2-5, with TRBD2 identical over 8 bases. Per the germline V gene, CDR1 is MDHEN and CDR2 is SYDVKM. V shed 6 bases, J shed 2 bases, and the junction held 5 bases outside the gene matches. The CDR3 is made up of 14 amino acids. CDR3 sequence (DNA): TGTGCCAGCAGATCAACTAGCGGTCAAGAGACCCAGTACTTC. Protein: CASRSTSGQETQYF. Variable domain in full (rest from reference TRBV28 and TRBJ2-5): DVKVTQSSRYLVKRTGEKVFLECVQDMDHENMFWYRQDPGLGLRLIYFSYDVKMKEKGDIPEGYSVSREKKERFSLILESASTNQTSMYLCASRSTSGQETQYFGPGTRLLVL.

The chain joins TRBV2 to TRBJ1-2, with 9 bases identical to TRBD1. J lost 2 bases, V lost 6 bases, and 4 bases had no gene match. Germline values: CDR1 SNHLY, CDR2 FYNNEI. The CDR3 has 14 residues. The CDR3 nucleotides are TGTGCCAGCAGAGGACAGGGGAGGAACTATGGCTACACCTTC. Its translation: CASRGQGRNYGYTF.